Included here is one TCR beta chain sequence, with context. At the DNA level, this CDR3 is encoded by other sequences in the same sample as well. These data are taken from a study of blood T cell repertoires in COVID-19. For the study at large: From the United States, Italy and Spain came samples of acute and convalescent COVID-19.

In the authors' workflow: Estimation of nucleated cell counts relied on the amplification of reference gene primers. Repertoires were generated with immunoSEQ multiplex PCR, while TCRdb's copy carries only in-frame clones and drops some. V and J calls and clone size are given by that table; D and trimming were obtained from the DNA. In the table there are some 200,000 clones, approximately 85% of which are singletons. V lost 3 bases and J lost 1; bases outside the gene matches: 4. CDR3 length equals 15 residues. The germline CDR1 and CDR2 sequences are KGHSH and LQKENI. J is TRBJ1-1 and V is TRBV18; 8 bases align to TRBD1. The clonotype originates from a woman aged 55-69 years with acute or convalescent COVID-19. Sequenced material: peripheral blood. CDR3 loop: CASSPGRGPNTEAFF. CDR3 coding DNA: TGTGCCAGCTCACCGGGCAGGGGGCCGAACACTGAAGCTTTCTTT.